The 20 T cell receptor beta chains reported below all come from one sample, sequenced in a study of T-cell reconstitution after alpha-beta-depleted transplantation in children. TCRbeta library construction was performed incorporating unique molecular identifiers. A single record per CDR3 protein comes from TCRdb applying MiXCR to the PCR reads. This sample yields 150,000 to 200,000 distinct CDR3 sequences, of which 6.3% are seen a single time; around 4.4% belongs to the top ten. Specimen: PBMCs, collected before TCRalphabeta/CD19-depleted stem cell transplant. These TCRs come from a girl under three years old with combined immunodeficiency, due to receive a stem cell transplant.

There are many counts of this clonotype. The rearrangement joins TRBV28 to TRBJ2-3; TRBD2 might be the D (6 bases). CDR3 length equals 15 residues. Germline assignment: CDR1 MDHEN and CDR2 SYDVKM. V dropped 7 bases and J dropped 4 bases, with 18 bases sitting between them. The CDR3 nucleotides are TGTGCCAGCAAATGGGGGGTCGAGAGTGCAGATACGCAGTATTTT. It encodes CASKWGVESADTQYF.

This clonotype was picked up one time. V usage is TRBV12-3 or TRBV12-4 and J usage is TRBJ1-5; tentatively, D is TRBD1 (6 bases). The CDR3 sequence is 19 residues long. The CDR3 loop is CTFCPRGTGRLGSNQPQHF. In DNA form, the CDR3 reads TGTACCTTCTGTCCCCGAGGTACAGGGCGGCTAGGGAGCAATCAGCCCCAGCATTTT.

This clonotype was counted ten times or more. The V gene is TRBV4-3, the J gene TRBJ2-1; TRBD1 might be the D (5 bases). This CDR3 is 17 amino acids long. Germline values: CDR1 LGHNA, CDR2 YSLEER. V was shortened by 0 bases and J by 8 bases, with 20 bases between the two germline ends. The CDR3 coding sequence is TGCGCCAGCAGCCAAGAGGCCTACAGGTTGGGTCGACATGAGCAGTTCTTC. This gives the protein CASSQEAYRLGRHEQFF.

This clonotype was recorded many times. The V call is TRBV4-2, the J call TRBJ2-7; D ambiguous. Germline V lookup: CDR1 LGHNA, CDR2 YNFKEQ. The CDR3 has 16 amino acids. Trimming removed 4 bases from V and 1 base from J, with 17 bases in between. CDR3 residues: CASSPSVDQVSYEQYF. The CDR3 bases are TGTGCCAGCAGCCCAAGCGTAGATCAGGTGTCCTACGAGCAGTACTTC.

This clonotype was counted ten times or more. This chain uses TRBV29-1 with TRBJ2-7; the match to TRBD1 covers 9 bases. V shed 2 bases and J 6 bases; nucleotides not matched to a gene: 2. The CDR3 contains 12 residues. CDR1 is SQVTM and CDR2 is ANQGSEA in the germline V gene. CDR3 nucleotide sequence: TGCAGCGTTGAAACAGGGGGCCGCGAGCAGTACTTC. It specifies CSVETGGREQYF.

In this sample, this clonotype turned up many times. The V gene is TRBV12-5, the J gene TRBJ2-2; TRBD1 aligns across 8 bases. Germline assignment: CDR1 LGHNT and CDR2 FRNRAP. The CDR3 sequence is 14 residues long. V lost 5 bases to trimming and J lost 4 bases; unmatched junction nucleotides: 3. This CDR3 reads CASGPDRATGELFF. DNA of the CDR3: TGTGCTAGTGGTCCGGACAGGGCCACCGGGGAGCTGTTTTTT. Based on the CDR3 plus reference TRBV12-5 and TRBJ2-2, the full variable domain is DARVTQTPRHKVTEMGQEVTMRCQPILGHNTVFWYRQTMMQGLELLAYFRNRAPLDDSGMPKDRFSAEMPDATLATLKIQPSEPRDSAVYFCASGPDRATGELFFGEGSRLTVL.

This clonotype was detected many times. This sequence joins TRBV29-1 and TRBJ2-1; a weak D match, TRBD2 (6 bases). Germline loops: CDR1 SQVTM, CDR2 ANQGSEA. V lost 5 bases to trimming and J lost 6 bases, with 11 bases between them. The CDR3 totals 12 residues. CDR3 protein: CSVTTRPNEQFF. As DNA, the CDR3 is TGCAGCGTTACGACTAGACCCAATGAGCAGTTCTTC.

This clonotype was observed at least ten times. V is TRBV12-3 or TRBV12-4 and J is TRBJ2-4, with 7 bases aligning to TRBD2. Trimming took 3 bases from V and 6 from J; bases not matched to a gene: 8. CDR3 size: 15 residues. The CDR3 coding sequence is TGTGCCAGCAGTTTCGGGGCGGGAGTAGGAAACATTCAGTACTTC. It encodes CASSFGAGVGNIQYF.

This clonotype was counted ten times or more. The V call is TRBV6-2 or TRBV6-3, the J call TRBJ1-1; D unresolved. Germline CDR1 reads MNHEY; CDR2 reads SVGEGT. V shed 10 bases and J shed 1 base, with 10 bases lying between them. The length of the CDR3 is 12 residues. Here the CDR3 DNA reads TGTGCCACCACAATAGGGAACACTGAAGCTTTCTTT. Encoded protein: CATTIGNTEAFF.

This clonotype was counted ten times or more. V is TRBV29-1 and J is TRBJ2-6; D is perhaps TRBD1 (6 bases). The CDR3 covers 13 residues. From germline, CDR1 is SQVTM and CDR2 ANQGSEA. V lost 6 bases and J 4 bases, leaving 10 bases between the germline ends. The CDR3 nucleotides read TGCAGCGTCCAGGGGTCGGGGGCCAACGTCCTGACTTTC. Translated: CSVQGSGANVLTF.

This clonotype was detected ten times or more. This chain connects TRBV27 to TRBJ2-7; 8 bases align to TRBD1. The CDR3 length is 15 residues. With V trimmed by 7 bases and J by 5 bases, 13 bases remained unmatched. The germline V gene encodes CDR1 MNHEY and CDR2 SMNVEV (reference sequence). CDR3 loop: CASTLRQGKRDEQYF. The CDR3 nucleotides are TGTGCCAGCACCCTTAGACAGGGGAAGAGGGACGAGCAGTACTTC.

This clonotype was counted ten times or more. The chain carries TRBV21-1 and TRBJ2-1. TRBV21-1 is termed a pseudogene. The CDR3 is 14 residues long. This CDR3 reads CASSKVADYNEQFF. CDR3 DNA: TGTGCCAGCAGCAAAGTAGCTGACTACAATGAGCAGTTCTTC.

In this sample, this clonotype turned up many times. The chain carries TRBV18 and TRBJ2-3, with 10 bases that match TRBD1. V dropped 4 bases and J dropped 11; count of bases not matched to a gene: 6. Germline CDR1 and CDR2: KGHSH and LQKENI. The CDR3 sequence is 13 residues long. The CDR3 DNA sequence: TGTGCCAGCTCACTGACCGGGACAGGGGAGCAGTATTTT. This sequence encodes CASSLTGTGEQYF. Supplemented by reference TRBV18 and TRBJ2-3, the full variable domain reads NAGVMQNPRHLVRRRGQEARLRCSPMKGHSHVYWYRQLPEEGLKFMVYLQKENIIDESGMPKERFSAEFPKEGPSILRIQQVVRGDSAAYFCASSLTGTGEQYFGPGTRLTVL.

The sample holds a few counts of this clonotype. It is likely a read error, because the conserved phenylalanine at the end of the CDR3 is missing. The rearrangement links TRBV12-3 or TRBV12-4 to TRBJ1-1; 9 positions agree with TRBD1. V was clipped by 6 bases and J by 2 bases; unmatched bases: 4. This CDR3 has 14 amino acids. This CDR3 is CASSHTGGNTEAFL. DNA of the CDR3: TGTGCCAGCAGCCATACAGGGGGCAACACTGAAGCTTTCCTT.

This clonotype has at least ten counts. The V call is TRBV12-3 or TRBV12-4, the J call TRBJ2-7, with TRBD2 as a possible D gene (7 bases). V was shortened by 2 bases and J by 3 bases, with 11 bases between the two germline ends. The length of the CDR3 is 14 residues. The CDR3: CASSLSGGVYEQYF. The CDR3 coding sequence is TGTGCCAGCAGTTTATCGGGGGGCGTCTACGAGCAGTACTTC.

This clonotype was counted many times. The chain couples TRBV29-1 to TRBJ2-7; 8 bases fit TRBD1. Germline V lookup: CDR1 SQVTM, CDR2 ANQGSEA. Trimming at V came to 3 bases and at J to 0 bases, leaving 4 bases not matched to a gene. The CDR3 is 14 amino acids. As DNA, the CDR3 is TGCAGCGTTGAGACAGGGGAAGTCTCCTACGAGCAGTACTTC. It is translated as CSVETGEVSYEQYF.

The chain is built from TRBV12-3 or TRBV12-4 and TRBJ1-4; D may be TRBD1 (5 bases). V gave up 1 base and J gave up 0 bases, with 15 bases separating them. The CDR3 contains 18 residues. The chain's CDR3 is CASSLGVVRGSTNEKLFF. The CDR3 DNA is TGTGCCAGCAGTTTAGGGGTGGTCCGGGGGTCAACTAATGAAAAACTGTTTTTT.

This clonotype has a count of ten or more. V and J are TRBV20-1 and TRBJ2-1, with TRBD2 matching over 13 bases. The germline gives CDR1 DFQATT, CDR2 SNEGSKA (reference sequence). The trim removed 6 bases at V and 7 bases at J, leaving 9 bases unmatched. This CDR3 is built from 15 residues. For the CDR3, the DNA is TGCAGTGCAAAGCAACTAGCGGGAGGGACGAATGAGCAGTTCTTC. This sequence encodes CSAKQLAGGTNEQFF.

Many counts were recorded for this clonotype. The chain is built from TRBV20-1 and TRBJ2-1; 8 bases fit TRBD1. Trimming cost V 4 bases and J 3 bases; bases outside gene matches: 8. Germline CDR1 is DFQATT and CDR2 is SNEGSKA (reference sequence). The CDR3 length is 15 residues. For the CDR3, the DNA is TGCAGTGCTACATTGGGACAGGCTTTCTACAATGAGCAGTTCTTC. It translates to CSATLGQAFYNEQFF.

With respect to this clonotype: A read error is possible here, since a much larger clone lies one base away. The V and J genes are TRBV5-5 and TRBJ1-5; possibly TRBD1 for D (5 bases). In germline, CDR1 is SGHKS, CDR2 YYEKEE (reference sequence). The CDR3 loop spans 14 amino acids. CDR3 sequence: CASSRRQNNPPQHF. Written as DNA, the CDR3 is TGTGCCAGCAGCCGCCGACAGAACAATCCGCCCCAGCATTTT.